This section outlines one T cell receptor (beta chain) sequence together with its context. The antigen remains unidentified. This entry belongs to a study of memory CD4+ T cells and cytomegalovirus serostatus. General study findings and limits: Suggested: most of the CMV-linked TCR signature lies in CD4+ memory cells.

Single viable CD3+CD4+CD8-CD45RO+ cells were sorted as the memory CD4+ T cells. CMV serostatus came from serum IgG against pp150, pp28, p38, p52. The method was immunoSEQ multiplex PCR; TCRdb's version includes in-frame clones alone and lacks a portion of them. The sample lists tens of thousands of clones; over 60% were seen once. Sequencing used memory CD4+ T cells from blood. This clonotype was obtained from an adult in good health and CMV-seronegative.

CDR3 in amino acids: CASSLYRDTDTQYF. Here the CDR3 DNA reads TGTGCCAGCAGCTTATACAGGGACACAGATACGCAGTATTTT. V is TRBV7-2 and J is TRBJ2-3; TRBD1 might be the D (6 bases). V was pared by 2 bases and J by 2 bases, with 8 bases between. In germline, CDR1 is SGHTA, CDR2 FQGNSA. The CDR3 has 14 residues.